This TCR beta chain derives from a study of blood T cell repertoires in COVID-19. Overall study: Researchers got acute and convalescent COVID-19 samples from the United States, Italy and Spain.

The CDR3 is 15 residues long. In germline, CDR1 is SGHAT, CDR2 FQNNGV. Trimming left V 1 base short and J 4 bases short, with 12 bases between. Some clones are missing from TCRdb's copy, which holds only in-frame ones; the method was immunoSEQ multiplex PCR. The data hold 200,000 to 250,000 clones, with around 88% observed a single time. The chain carries TRBV11-2 and TRBJ2-3; tentative D call: TRBD2 (6 bases). This TCR was recovered from a woman aged 25 to 45 who had recovered from COVID-19. The sample was peripheral blood. The CDR3 loop is CASSLVPGEADTQYF. In DNA, the CDR3 is TGTGCCAGCAGCTTAGTCCCTGGGGAGGCAGATACGCAGTATTTT.